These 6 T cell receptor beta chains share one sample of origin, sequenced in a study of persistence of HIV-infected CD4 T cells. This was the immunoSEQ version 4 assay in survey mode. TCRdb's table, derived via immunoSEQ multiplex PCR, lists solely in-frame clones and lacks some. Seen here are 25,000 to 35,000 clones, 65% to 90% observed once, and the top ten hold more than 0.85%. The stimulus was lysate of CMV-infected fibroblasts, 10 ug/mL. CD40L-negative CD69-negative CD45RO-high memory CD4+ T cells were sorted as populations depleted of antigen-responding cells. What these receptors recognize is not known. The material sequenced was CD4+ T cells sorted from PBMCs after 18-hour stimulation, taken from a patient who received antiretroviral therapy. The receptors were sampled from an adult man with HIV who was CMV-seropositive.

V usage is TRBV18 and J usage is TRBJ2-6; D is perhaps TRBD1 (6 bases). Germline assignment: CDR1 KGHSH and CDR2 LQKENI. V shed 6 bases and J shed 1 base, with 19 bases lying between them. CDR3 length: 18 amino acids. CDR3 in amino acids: CASSLMGPQGSGANVLTF. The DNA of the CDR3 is TGTGCCAGCTCGCTCATGGGCCCCCAGGGGTCTGGGGCCAACGTCCTGACTTTC.

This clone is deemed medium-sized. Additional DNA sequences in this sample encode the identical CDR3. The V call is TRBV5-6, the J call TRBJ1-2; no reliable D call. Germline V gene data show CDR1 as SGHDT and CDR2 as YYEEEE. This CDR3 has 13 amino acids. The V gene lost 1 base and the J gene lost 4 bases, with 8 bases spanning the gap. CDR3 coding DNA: TGTGCCAGCAGCTTGAACGGACTCTATGGCTACACCTTC. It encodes CASSLNGLYGYTF.

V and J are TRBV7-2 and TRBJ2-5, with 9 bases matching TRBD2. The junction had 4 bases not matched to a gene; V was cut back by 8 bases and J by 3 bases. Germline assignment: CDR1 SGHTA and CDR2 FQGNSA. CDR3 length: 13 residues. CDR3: CASRSGGKETQYF. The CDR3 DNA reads TGTGCCAGCCGTAGCGGGGGTAAAGAGACCCAGTACTTC.

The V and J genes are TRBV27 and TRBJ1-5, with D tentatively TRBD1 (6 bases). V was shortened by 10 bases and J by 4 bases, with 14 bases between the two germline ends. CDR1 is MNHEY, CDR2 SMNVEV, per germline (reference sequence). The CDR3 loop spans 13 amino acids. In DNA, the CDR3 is TGTGCCACCCAGGGGTGGGGTAATCAGCCCCAGCATTTT. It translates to CATQGWGNQPQHF.

The CDR3 sequence: CAWNNRRPGLKNTEAFF. DNA of the CDR3: TGTGCCTGGAATAACCGTCGCCCGGGACTTAAGAACACTGAAGCTTTCTTT. The chain uses TRBV30 and TRBJ1-1; weak D call: TRBD1 (5 bases). The CDR3 is made up of 17 amino acids. V was trimmed by 4 bases and J by 1 base, leaving 22 bases between them. Per the germline V gene, CDR1 is GTSNPN and CDR2 is SVGIG (reference sequence).

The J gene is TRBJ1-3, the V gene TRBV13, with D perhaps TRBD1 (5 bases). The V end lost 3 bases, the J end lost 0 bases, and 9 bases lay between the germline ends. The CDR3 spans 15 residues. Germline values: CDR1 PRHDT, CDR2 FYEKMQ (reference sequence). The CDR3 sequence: CASSLTVLSGNTIYF. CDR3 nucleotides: TGTGCCAGCAGCTTGACAGTTCTCTCTGGAAACACCATATATTTT.